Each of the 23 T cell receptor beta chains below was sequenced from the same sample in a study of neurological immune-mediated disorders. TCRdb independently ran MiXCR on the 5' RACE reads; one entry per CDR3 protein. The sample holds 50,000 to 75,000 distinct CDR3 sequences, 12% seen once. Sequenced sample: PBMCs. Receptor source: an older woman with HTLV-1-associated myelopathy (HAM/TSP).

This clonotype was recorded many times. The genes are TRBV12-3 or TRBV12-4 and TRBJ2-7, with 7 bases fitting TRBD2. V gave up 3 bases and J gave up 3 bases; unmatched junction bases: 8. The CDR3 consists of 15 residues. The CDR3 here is CASSFGLAAYYEQYF. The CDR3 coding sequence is TGTGCCAGCAGTTTTGGGCTAGCGGCCTACTACGAGCAGTACTTC.

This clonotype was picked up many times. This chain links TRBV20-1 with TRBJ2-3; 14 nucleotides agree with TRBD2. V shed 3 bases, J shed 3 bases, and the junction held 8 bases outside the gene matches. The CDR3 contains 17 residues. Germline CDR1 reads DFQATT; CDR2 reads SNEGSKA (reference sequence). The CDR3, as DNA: TGCAGTGCTAGTCGGACTAGCGGGAGGTTAGGAACAGATACGCAGTATTTT. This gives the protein CSASRTSGRLGTDTQYF.

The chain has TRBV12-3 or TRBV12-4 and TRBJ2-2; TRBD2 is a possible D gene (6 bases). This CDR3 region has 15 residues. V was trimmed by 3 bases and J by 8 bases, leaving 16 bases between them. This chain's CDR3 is CASSLGGVAPGELFF. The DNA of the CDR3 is TGTGCCAGCAGTTTGGGGGGAGTAGCCCCTGGGGAGCTGTTTTTT.

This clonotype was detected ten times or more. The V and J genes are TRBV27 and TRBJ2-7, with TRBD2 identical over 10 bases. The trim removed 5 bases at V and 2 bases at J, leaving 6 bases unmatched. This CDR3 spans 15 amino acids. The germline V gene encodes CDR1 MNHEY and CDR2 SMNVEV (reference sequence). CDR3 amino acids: CASSSRAGGPYEQYF. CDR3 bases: TGTGCCAGCAGTAGCCGAGCGGGAGGGCCCTACGAGCAGTACTTC.

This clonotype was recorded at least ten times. The CDR3 here is CASSPGQGGGKAFF. DNA of the CDR3: TGCGCCAGCAGCCCGGGACAGGGGGGTGGTAAAGCTTTCTTT. This chain uses TRBV5-1 with TRBJ1-1, with TRBD1 matching over 11 bases. V trimming: 4 bases; J trimming: 9 bases; junction bases outside the gene matches: 8. Per germline, CDR1 SGHRS and CDR2 YFSETQ. The CDR3 loop spans 14 amino acids.

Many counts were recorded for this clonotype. The CDR3 nucleotides are TGCAGCGGCCTTTCAATTGGACAGGGGGATGGCTACACCTTC. This sequence encodes CSGLSIGQGDGYTF. The J gene is TRBJ1-2, the V gene TRBV29-1; 10 bases agree with TRBD1. The length of the CDR3 is 14 residues. In germline, CDR1 is SQVTM, CDR2 ANQGSEA. V shed 7 bases and J 6 bases; nucleotides not matched to a gene: 11.

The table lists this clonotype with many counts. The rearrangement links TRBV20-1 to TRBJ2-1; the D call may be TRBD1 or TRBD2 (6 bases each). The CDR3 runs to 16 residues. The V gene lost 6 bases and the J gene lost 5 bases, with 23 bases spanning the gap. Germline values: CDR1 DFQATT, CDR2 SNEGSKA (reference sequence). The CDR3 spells CSAPQAGSGANNEQFF. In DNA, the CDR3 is TGCAGTGCGCCCCAGGCGGGGTCGGGGGCAAACAATGAGCAGTTCTTC.

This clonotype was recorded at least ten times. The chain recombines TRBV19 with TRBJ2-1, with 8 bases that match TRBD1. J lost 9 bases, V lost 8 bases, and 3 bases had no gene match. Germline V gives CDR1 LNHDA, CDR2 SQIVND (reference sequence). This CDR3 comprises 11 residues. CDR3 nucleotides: TGTGCCAGTGCACAGGGGGGTGAGCAGTTCTTC. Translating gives CASAQGGEQFF.

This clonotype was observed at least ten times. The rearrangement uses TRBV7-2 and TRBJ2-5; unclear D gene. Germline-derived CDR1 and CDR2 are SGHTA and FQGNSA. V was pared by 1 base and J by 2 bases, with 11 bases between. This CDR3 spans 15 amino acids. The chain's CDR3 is CASSLVGSTQETQYF. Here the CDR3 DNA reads TGTGCCAGCAGCTTAGTCGGCAGTACACAAGAGACCCAGTACTTC. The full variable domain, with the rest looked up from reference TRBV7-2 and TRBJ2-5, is GAGVSQSPSNKVTEKGKDVELRCDPISGHTALYWYRQSLGQGLEFLIYFQGNSAPDKSGLPSDRFSAERTGGSVSTLTIQRTQQEDSAVYLCASSLVGSTQETQYFGPGTRLLVL.

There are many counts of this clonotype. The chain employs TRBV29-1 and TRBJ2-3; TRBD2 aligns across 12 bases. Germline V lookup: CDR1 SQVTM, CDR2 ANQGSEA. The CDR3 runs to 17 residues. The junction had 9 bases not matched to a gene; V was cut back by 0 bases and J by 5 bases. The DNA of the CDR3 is TGCAGCGTTGAAGATAAGTGGCTAGCGGGAGGGTTAGATACGCAGTATTTT. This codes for CSVEDKWLAGGLDTQYF.

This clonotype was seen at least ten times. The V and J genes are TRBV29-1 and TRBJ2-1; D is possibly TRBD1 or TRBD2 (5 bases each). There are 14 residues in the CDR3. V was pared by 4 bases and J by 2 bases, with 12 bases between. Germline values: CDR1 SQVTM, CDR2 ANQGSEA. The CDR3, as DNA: TGCAGCGTTGTAGGGACGGTGACCTACAATGAGCAGTTCTTC. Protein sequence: CSVVGTVTYNEQFF.

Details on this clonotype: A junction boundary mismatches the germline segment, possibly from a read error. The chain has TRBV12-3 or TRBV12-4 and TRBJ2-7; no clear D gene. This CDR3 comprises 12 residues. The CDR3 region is CASSRLSYGQYF. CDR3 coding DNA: TGTGCCAGCAGTCGATTGAGTTACGGGCAGTACTTC.

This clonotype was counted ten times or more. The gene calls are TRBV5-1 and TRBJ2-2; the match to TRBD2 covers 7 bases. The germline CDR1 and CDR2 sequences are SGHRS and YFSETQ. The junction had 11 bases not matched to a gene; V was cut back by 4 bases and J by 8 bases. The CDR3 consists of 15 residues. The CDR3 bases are TGCGCCAGCAGCCCCTCGGCGGGAGTATCAGGGGAGCTGTTTTTT. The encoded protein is CASSPSAGVSGELFF.

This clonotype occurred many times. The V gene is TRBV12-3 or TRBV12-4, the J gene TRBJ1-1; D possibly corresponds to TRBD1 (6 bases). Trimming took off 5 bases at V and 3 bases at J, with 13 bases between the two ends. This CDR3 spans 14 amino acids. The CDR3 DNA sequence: TGTGCCAGCAGTACGTACAGGGCGGACACTGAAGCTTTCTTT. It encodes CASSTYRADTEAFF.

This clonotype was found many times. This CDR3 reads CASSEAQGENTEAFF. The CDR3 nucleotides are TGTGCCAGCAGTGAAGCGCAAGGGGAGAACACTGAAGCTTTCTTT. The chain carries TRBV2 and TRBJ1-1, with a possible D match to TRBD1 (5 bases). The germline CDR1 and CDR2 sequences are SNHLY and FYNNEI. Trimming removed 0 bases at V and 1 base at J, with 9 bases between. The length of the CDR3 is 15 residues.

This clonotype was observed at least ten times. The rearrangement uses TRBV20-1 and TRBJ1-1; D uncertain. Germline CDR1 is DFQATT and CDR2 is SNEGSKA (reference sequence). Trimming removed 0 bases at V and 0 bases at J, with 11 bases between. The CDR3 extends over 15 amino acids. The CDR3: CSARDRVNLNTEAFF. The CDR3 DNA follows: TGCAGTGCTAGAGATCGCGTGAACCTGAACACTGAAGCTTTCTTT.

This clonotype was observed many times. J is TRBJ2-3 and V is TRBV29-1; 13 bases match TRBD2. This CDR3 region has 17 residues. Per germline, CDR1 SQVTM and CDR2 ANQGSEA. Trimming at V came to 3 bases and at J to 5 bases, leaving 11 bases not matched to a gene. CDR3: CSVDGLAGVSVGDTQYF. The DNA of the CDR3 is TGCAGCGTTGACGGACTAGCGGGAGTCAGTGTAGGAGATACGCAGTATTTT.

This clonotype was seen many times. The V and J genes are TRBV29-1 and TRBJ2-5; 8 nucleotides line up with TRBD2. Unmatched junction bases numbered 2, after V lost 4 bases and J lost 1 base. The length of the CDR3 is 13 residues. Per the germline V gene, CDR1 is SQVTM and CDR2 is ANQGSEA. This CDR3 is CSVAGTSQETQYF. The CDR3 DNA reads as TGCAGCGTTGCCGGGACTAGCCAAGAGACCCAGTACTTC.

CDR3 nucleotides: TGTGCCAGCAGCCAAGAAGGCGTAGGAGGGGCCGAGCAGTACTTC. Its protein product is CASSQEGVGGAEQYF. The V call is TRBV4-2, the J call TRBJ2-7; weak D call: TRBD2 (6 bases). The CDR3 has 15 residues. Trimming removed 0 bases at V and 6 bases at J, with 15 bases between. Germline CDR1 and CDR2: LGHNA and YNFKEQ.

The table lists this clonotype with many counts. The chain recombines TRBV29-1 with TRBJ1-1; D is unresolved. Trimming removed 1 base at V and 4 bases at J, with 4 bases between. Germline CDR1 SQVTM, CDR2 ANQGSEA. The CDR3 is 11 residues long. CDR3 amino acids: CSVEVSTEAFF. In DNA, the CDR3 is TGCAGCGTTGAAGTAAGCACTGAAGCTTTCTTT.

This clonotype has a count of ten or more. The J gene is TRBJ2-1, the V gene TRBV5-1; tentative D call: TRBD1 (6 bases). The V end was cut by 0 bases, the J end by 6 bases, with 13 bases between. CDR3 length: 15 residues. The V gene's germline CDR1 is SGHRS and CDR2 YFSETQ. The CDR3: CASSLASGVGNEQFF. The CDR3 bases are TGCGCCAGCAGCTTGGCGTCAGGGGTGGGCAATGAGCAGTTCTTC.

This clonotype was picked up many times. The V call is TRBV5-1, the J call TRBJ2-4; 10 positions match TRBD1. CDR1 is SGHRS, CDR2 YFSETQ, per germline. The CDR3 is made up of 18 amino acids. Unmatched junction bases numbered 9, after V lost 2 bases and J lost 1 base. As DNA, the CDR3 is TGCGCCAGCAGCTTCCCGGGACAGGGGATGGGGGCCAAAAACATTCAGTACTTC. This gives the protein CASSFPGQGMGAKNIQYF.

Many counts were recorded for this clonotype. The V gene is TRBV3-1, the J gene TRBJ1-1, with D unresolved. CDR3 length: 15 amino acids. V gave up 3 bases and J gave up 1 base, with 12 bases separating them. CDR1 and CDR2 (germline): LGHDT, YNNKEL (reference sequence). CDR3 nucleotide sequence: TGTGCCAGCAGCCATTTTCGAACAAGGAACACTGAAGCTTTCTTT. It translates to CASSHFRTRNTEAFF.